These T cell receptor beta chains were read from a single sample in a study of cytomegalovirus exposure and HLA in healthy donors. This table comes from immunoSEQ multiplex PCR, and its TCRdb copy is limited to in-frame clones, with some not included. The sample records about 93,000 clones, roughly 72% being singletons. Sequencing was performed on PBMCs. Receptor source: a man aged 25 to 45 in good health and CMV-seronegative. Each CDR3 is given with its conserved first and last residue. Each record gives: D gene, clone size, V gene, J gene, CDR3 DNA, CDR3 protein. The D gene is left open where the match is weak. A row's size may be missing; if present it is once, few, many or a size class.

D: .; size: once; V: TRBV7-3; J: TRBJ1-1; DNA: TGTGCCAGCTCGGAATGGGGGGACACTGAAGCTTTCTTT; CDR3: CASSEWGDTEAFF
D: TRBD2; size: .; V: TRBV5-4; J: TRBJ2-1; DNA: TGTGCCAGCAGTTATAGCGGGGGGGCTTCCTACAATGAGCAGTTCTTC; CDR3: CASSYSGGASYNEQFF
D: TRBD2; size: .; V: TRBV9; J: TRBJ2-5; DNA: TGTGCCAGCAGCGTAGCGGGGGGAGGAGAGACCCAGTACTTC; CDR3: CASSVAGGGETQYF
D: TRBD1; size: .; V: TRBV5-4; J: TRBJ2-7; DNA: TGTGCCAGCAGACCCCGGGACAGGGCGTACGAGCAGTACTTC; CDR3: CASRPRDRAYEQYF
D: .; size: once; V: TRBV14; J: TRBJ1-1; DNA: TGTGCCAGCAGCCCGCTTAGTTCGATGAACACTGAAGCTTTCTTT; CDR3: CASSPLSSMNTEAFF
D: TRBD1; size: .; V: TRBV2; J: TRBJ1-2; DNA: TGTGCCAGCAGTGAGACAGGGCTGGGTGGCTACACCTTC; CDR3: CASSETGLGGYTF
D: .; size: .; V: TRBV6-6; J: TRBJ2-7; DNA: TGTGCCAGCAGCTTAAACGAAAGAGCCTACGAGCAGTACTTC; CDR3: CASSLNERAYEQYF
D: .; size: once; V: TRBV2; J: TRBJ1-5; DNA: TGTGCCAGCAAATGGACAGAGGGGGTTCAGCCCCAGCATTTT; CDR3: CASKWTEGVQPQHF
D: .; size: .; V: TRBV7-6; J: TRBJ1-5; DNA: TGTGCCAGCAGCTTAGAAGCCACGGGGGGGGATCAGCCCCAGCATTTT; CDR3: CASSLEATGGDQPQHF
D: .; size: .; V: TRBV5-1; J: TRBJ1-4; DNA: TGCGCCAGCAGCCAGGGACTGGATTATGAAAAACTGTTTTTT; CDR3: CASSQGLDYEKLFF
D: TRBD2; size: few; V: TRBV6-1; J: TRBJ2-2; DNA: TGTGCCAGCAGTGATGGGATAGCGGGAGGCCCCAGCGGGGAGCTGTTTTTT; CDR3: CASSDGIAGGPSGELFF